The source of this T cell receptor beta chain is a study of blood T cell repertoires in COVID-19. Whole-study context: Italy, Spain and the United States were the sources of the convalescent and acute COVID-19 samples.

In the authors' methods: Reference gene primer amplification yielded estimated nucleated cell counts. Some clones are missing from TCRdb's copy, which holds only in-frame ones; the method was immunoSEQ multiplex PCR. V and J calls and clone size are given by that table; D and trimming were obtained from the DNA. The sample lists under 20,000 clones, around 84% seen once, with less than 40% in the top ten. CDR1 and CDR2 from the germline V gene are MNHNS and SASEGT. Trimming removed 2 bases from V and 5 bases from J, with 6 bases in between. CDR3 length: 13 amino acids. This TCR came from a human donor with active COVID-19. The donor label of this sample is uncertain. Material: peripheral blood. V gene TRBV6-1 combines with J gene TRBJ2-2; D not resolved. CDR3 in amino acids: CASSETSTGELFF. In nucleotides, the CDR3 is TGTGCCAGCAGTGAAACTTCAACCGGGGAGCTGTTTTTT.